The following is a T cell receptor beta chain sequence with its context. Its antigen is not known. Clones were sequenced by immunoSEQ multiplex PCR, and TCRdb holds only the in-frame ones, with some missing. The sample contains 300,000 to 400,000 clones, 80% to 90% of which appear only once. The data originate from a study of Ad26.COV2.S vaccination and SARS-CoV-2 variants. Overall study findings and caveats: Marked by substantial breadth, spike-specific CD8+ and CD4+ T cell responses were reportedly seen after vaccination.

Trimming cost V 5 bases and J 0 bases, with 4 bases left between them. The CDR3 covers 13 residues. The germline gives CDR1 SEHNR, CDR2 FQNEAQ (reference sequence). Treatment here: roughly 19 received Ad26.COV2.S at low or high dose, single or two shots; 5 received placebo; per-sample allocation not given. Collection of samples fell on day 63 after the first vaccine or placebo injection. Spike of the Wuhan-strain SARS-CoV-2 was expressed by an Ad26 vector, which formed the vaccine. The specimen was peripheral blood, collected in a trial of Ad26.COV2.S vaccine versus placebo. The chain uses TRBV7-9 and TRBJ2-2; D is unclear. The receptor was derived from a person aged 18 to 65 who received the Ad26.COV2.S COVID-19 vaccine or a placebo. The CDR3 loop reads CASSGTNTGELFF. The CDR3 DNA reads TGTGCCAGCAGCGGCACGAACACCGGGGAGCTGTTTTTT.